This TCR beta chain was found in a study of cytomegalovirus exposure and HLA in healthy donors. Germline V CDR1 and CDR2: MDHEN, SYDVKM. V lost 10 bases and J 2 bases, leaving 12 bases between the germline ends. CDR3 size: 12 residues. It was with 60 Vbeta and 13 Jbeta primers that the PCR ran. Clones were read by immunoSEQ multiplex PCR, and TCRdb kept only the in-frame ones, dropping some. The data show 90,000 to 120,000 clones, with 65% to 75% seen just once and under 5.5% held by the top ten. Sequenced material: PBMCs. The sequence was collected from a woman aged 18-30 years in good health and CMV-seropositive. This chain links TRBV28 with TRBJ2-7; no firm D call. The CDR3 region has the DNA TGTGCCACCTACGGGTTTACCTACGAGCAGTACTTC. Protein sequence: CATYGFTYEQYF.